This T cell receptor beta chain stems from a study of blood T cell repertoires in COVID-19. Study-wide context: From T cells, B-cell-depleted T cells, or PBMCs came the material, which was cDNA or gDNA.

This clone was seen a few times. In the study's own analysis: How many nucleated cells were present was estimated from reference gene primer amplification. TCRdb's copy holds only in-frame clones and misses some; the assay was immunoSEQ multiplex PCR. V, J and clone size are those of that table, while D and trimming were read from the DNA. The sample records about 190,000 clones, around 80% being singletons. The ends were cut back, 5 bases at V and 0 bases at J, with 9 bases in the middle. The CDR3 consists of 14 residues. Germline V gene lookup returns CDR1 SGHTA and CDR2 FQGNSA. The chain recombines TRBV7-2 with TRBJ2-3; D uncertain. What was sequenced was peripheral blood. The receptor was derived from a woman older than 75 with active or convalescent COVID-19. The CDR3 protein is CASSAQISTDTQYF. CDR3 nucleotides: TGTGCCAGCAGCGCCCAGATAAGCACAGATACGCAGTATTTT.